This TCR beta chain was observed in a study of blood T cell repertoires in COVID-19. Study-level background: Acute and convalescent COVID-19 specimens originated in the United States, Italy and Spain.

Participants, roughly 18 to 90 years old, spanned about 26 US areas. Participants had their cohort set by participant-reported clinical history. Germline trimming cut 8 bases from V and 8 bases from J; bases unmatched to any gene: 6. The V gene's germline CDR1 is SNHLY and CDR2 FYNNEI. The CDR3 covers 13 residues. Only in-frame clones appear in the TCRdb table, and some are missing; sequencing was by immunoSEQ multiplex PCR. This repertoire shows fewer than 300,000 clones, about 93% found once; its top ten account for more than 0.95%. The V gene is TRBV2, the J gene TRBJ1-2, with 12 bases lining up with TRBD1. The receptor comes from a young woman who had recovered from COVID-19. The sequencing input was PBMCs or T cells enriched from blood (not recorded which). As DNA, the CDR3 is TGTGCCAGCCGGGGACAGGGGGCGCGGGGCTACACCTTC. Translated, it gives CASRGQGARGYTF.